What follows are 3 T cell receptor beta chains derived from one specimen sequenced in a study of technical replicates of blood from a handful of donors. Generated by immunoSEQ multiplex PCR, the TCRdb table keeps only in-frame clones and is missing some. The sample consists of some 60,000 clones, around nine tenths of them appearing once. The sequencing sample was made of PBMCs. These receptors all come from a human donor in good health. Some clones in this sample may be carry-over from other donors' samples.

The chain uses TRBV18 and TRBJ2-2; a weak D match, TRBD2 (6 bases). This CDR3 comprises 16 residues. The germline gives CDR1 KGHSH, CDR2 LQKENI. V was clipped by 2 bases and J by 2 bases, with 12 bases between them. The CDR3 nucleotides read TGTGCCAGCTCACCAACCGGGACTCCTAACACCGGGGAGCTGTTTTTT. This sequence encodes CASSPTGTPNTGELFF.

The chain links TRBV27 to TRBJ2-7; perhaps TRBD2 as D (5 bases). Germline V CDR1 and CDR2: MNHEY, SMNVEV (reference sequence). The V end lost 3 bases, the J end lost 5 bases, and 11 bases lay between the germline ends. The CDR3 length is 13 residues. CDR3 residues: CASSLRVLHEQYF. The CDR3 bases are TGTGCCAGCAGTTTGAGGGTCTTACACGAGCAGTACTTC.

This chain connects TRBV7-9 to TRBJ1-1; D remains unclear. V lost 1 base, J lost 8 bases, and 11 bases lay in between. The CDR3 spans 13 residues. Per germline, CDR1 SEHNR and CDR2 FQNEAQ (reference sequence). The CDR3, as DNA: TGTGCCAGCAGCTTAGGATCGAGTTGGGAAGCTTTCTTT. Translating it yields CASSLGSSWEAFF.